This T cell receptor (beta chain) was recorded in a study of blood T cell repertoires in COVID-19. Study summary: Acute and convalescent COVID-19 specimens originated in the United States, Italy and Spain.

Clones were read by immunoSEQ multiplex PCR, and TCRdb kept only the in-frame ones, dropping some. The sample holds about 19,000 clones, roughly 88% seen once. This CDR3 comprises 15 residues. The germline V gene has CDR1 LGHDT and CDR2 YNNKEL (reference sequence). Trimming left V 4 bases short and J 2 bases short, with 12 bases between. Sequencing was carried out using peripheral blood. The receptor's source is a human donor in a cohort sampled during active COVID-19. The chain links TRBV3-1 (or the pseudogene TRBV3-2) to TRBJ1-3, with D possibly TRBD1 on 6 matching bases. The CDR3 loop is CASSPMQGPGNTIYF. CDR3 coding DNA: TGTGCCAGCAGCCCTATGCAGGGGCCTGGAAACACCATATATTTT.